This TCR beta chain was observed in a study of T cell responses to AZD1222 COVID-19 vaccine. Study-level points and caveats: White British people made up most donors, females outnumbered males, and clonal diversity was possibly underestimated. A reported finding is that nearly half of spike-specific TCRs target unmutated variant regions. Just 5 or 6 AZD1222 recipients tested seropositive at baseline. Repertoires were obtained solely post-peak T cell response.

Germline V gives CDR1 SGHRS, CDR2 YFSETQ. The CDR3 totals 14 residues. The V gene end was trimmed by 4 bases and the J gene end by 4 bases; junction bases not matched to a gene: 7. With regard to this clone: Its specificity is unknown.

Sequencing used immunoSEQ multiplex PCR; TCRdb keeps in-frame clones, though not all of them. The sample holds over 70,000 clones, 70% to 80% seen once. The source of this sequence is an adult who received the MenACWY meningococcal vaccine as a control. The rearrangement links TRBV5-1 to TRBJ1-1; 7 nucleotides line up with TRBD1. Sequences were derived from peripheral blood, sampled 28 days after the second dose of the MenACWY control vaccine. CDR3 nucleotide sequence: TGCGCCAGCAGCCTGGGACAGTCGGGCACTGAAGCTTTCTTT. This sequence encodes CASSLGQSGTEAFF.